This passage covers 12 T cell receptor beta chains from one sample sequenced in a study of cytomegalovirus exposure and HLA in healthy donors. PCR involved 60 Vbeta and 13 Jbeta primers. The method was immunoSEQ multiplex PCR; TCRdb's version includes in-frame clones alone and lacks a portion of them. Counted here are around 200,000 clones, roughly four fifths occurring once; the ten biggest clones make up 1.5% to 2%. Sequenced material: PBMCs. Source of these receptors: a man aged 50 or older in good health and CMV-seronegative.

The CDR3 is CASSLGLAGGHNEQFF. CDR3 DNA: TGTGCCAGCAGTTTAGGACTAGCGGGGGGGCACAATGAGCAGTTCTTC. The rearrangement uses TRBV27 and TRBJ2-1, with 15 bases lining up with TRBD2. The germline V gene has CDR1 MNHEY and CDR2 SMNVEV (reference sequence). This CDR3 spans 16 amino acids. Trimming cost V 2 bases and J 5 bases; bases outside gene matches: 1.

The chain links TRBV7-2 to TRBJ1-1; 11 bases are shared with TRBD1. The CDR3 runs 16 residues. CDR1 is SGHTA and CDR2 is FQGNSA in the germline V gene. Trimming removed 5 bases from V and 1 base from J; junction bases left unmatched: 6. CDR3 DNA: TGTGCCAGCAGCACCTGGACAGGGGGCTGGAACACTGAAGCTTTCTTT. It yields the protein CASSTWTGGWNTEAFF.

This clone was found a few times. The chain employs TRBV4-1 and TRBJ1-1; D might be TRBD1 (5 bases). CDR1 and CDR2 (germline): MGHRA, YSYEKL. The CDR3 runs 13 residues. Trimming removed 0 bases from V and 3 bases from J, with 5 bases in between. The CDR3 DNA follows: TGCGCCAGCAGCCAAGACAGGGACACTGAAGCTTTCTTT. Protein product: CASSQDRDTEAFF.

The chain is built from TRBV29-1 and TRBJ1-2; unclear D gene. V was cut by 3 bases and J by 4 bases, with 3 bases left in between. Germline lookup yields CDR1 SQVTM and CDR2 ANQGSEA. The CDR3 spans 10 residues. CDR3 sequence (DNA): TGCAGCGTTGACGGCTATGGCTACACCTTC. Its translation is CSVDGYGYTF.

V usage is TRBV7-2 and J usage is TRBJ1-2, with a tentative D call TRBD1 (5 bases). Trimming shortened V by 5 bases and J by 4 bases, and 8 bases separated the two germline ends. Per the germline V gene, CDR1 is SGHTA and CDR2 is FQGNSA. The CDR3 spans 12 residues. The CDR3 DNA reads TGTGCCAGCAGCGCCCAGGGCTATGGCTACACCTTC. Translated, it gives CASSAQGYGYTF. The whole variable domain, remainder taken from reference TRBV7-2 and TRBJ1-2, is GAGVSQSPSNKVTEKGKDVELRCDPISGHTALYWYRQSLGQGLEFLIYFQGNSAPDKSGLPSDRFSAERTGGSVSTLTIQRTQQEDSAVYLCASSAQGYGYTFGSGTRLTVV.

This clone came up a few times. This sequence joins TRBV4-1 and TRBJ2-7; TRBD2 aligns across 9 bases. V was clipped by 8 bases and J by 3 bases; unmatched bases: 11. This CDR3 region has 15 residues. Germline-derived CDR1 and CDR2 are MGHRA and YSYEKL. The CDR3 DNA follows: TGCGCCAGCCACGACCCTCTAGCGGGAAGCTACGAGCAGTACTTC. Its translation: CASHDPLAGSYEQYF.

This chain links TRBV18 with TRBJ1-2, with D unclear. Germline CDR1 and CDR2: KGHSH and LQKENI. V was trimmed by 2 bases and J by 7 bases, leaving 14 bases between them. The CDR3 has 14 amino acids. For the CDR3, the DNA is TGTGCCAGCTCACCAAGTAGTAGCGGGTCTGGCTACACCTTC. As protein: CASSPSSSGSGYTF.

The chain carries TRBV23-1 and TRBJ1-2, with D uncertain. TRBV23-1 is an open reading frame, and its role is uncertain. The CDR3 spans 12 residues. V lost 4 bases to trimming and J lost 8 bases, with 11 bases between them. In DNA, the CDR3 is TGCGCCAGCAGTCTGCCGAAGCGAGGCTACACCTTC. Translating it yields CASSLPKRGYTF.

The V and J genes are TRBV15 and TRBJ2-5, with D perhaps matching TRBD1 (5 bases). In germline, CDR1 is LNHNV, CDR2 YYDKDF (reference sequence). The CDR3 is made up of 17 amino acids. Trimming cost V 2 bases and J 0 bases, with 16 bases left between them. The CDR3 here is CATSRLKGAAYQETQYF. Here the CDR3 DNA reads TGTGCCACCAGCAGACTGAAAGGGGCCGCGTACCAAGAGACCCAGTACTTC.

CDR3: CASSLPGLGEDEQFF. DNA for the CDR3: TGCGCCAGCAGCTTGCCAGGATTAGGGGAAGATGAGCAGTTCTTC. This chain links TRBV5-1 with TRBJ2-1; perhaps TRBD1 as D (5 bases). The V gene lost 1 base and the J gene lost 8 bases, with 16 bases spanning the gap. The CDR3 runs to 15 residues. Germline assignment: CDR1 SGHRS and CDR2 YFSETQ.

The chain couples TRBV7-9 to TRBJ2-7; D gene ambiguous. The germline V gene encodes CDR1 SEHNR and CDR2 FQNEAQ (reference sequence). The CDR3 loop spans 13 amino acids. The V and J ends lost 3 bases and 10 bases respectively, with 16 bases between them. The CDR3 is CASSFQPTAIQYF. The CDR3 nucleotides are TGTGCCAGCAGCTTTCAACCGACTGCGATTCAGTACTTC. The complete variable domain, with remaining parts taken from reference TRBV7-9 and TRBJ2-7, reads DTGVSQNPRHKITKRGQNVTFRCDPISEHNRLYWYRQTLGQGPEFLTYFQNEAQLEKSRLLSDRFSAERPKGSFSTLEIQRTEQGDSAMYLCASSFQPTAIQYFGPGTRLTVT.

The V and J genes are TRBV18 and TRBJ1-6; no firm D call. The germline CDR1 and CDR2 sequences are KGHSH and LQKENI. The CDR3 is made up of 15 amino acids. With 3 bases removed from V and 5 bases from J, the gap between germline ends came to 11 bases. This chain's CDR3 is CASSPEAPNNSPLHF. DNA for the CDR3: TGTGCCAGCTCACCTGAGGCCCCCAATAATTCACCCCTCCACTTT.